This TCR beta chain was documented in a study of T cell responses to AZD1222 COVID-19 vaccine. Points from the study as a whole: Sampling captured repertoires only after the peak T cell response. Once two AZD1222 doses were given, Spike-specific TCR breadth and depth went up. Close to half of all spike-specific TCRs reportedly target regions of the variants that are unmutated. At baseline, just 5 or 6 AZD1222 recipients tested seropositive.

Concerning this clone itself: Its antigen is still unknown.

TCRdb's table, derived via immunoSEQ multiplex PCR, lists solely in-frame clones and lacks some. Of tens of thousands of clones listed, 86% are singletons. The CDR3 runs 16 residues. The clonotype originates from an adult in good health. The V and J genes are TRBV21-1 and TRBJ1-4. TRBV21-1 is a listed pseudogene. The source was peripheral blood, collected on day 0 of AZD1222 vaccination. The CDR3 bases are TGTGCCAGCAGCAAGGACCAGTCGTCCGGTTGTGAAAAACTGTTTTTT. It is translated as CASSKDQSSGCEKLFF.